What follows describes a single T cell receptor beta chain. It lacks a known antigen. No base-level quality is on record; no much larger clone is a single base apart. The source of the sample is a study of cytomegalovirus exposure and HLA in healthy donors (dated by TCRdb to about 2017). Regarding the study in general: According to an earlier analysis of 587 of the donors, about 190 million T cells yielded over 100 million unique TCR beta sequences and roughly 280 Gb of sequence data. Around 300 gigabases of sequencing data and approximately 84 million unique TCR sequences were included in an early release covering several hundred HLA-typed donors. Among the approximately 400 genotyped donors, around 81% belonged to the genetic ancestry cluster associated with self-reported Caucasian donors. The study was designed to test whether signatures of past pathogen exposure could be identified by cataloging public T cell receptors. The study used immunosequencing to profile the T cell repertoires of under 700 subjects and linked those repertoires to cytomegalovirus serostatus. Along with the roughly 670-subject first cohort, a separate validation cohort of around 110 different subjects was used. High-throughput TCR immunosequencing, statistical association of individual TCRs with disease status, and machine learning were combined to predict cytomegalovirus infection status. To study patterns of TCR occurrence, a later analysis re-analyzed previously published TCR beta repertoires from just over 650 donors and added high-resolution HLA genotyping. Rather than drawing on any new phenotypic data, the later analysis identified candidate immune exposures from TCR beta sequences and the way those sequences occurred across donors. An earlier analysis of nearly 600 of the donors applied high-throughput TCR beta sequencing to assess whether each TCR beta V gene segment acted as functional or pseudogenic. Donor age, sex, ethnicity and CMV serostatus were compiled together with the repertoire data. In a later genetic analysis, genome-wide SNP genotypes for about 55% of the roughly 700 donors were used, and that subset was treated as a discovery cohort. All discovery cohort repertoires had been generated on a single sequencing platform. HLA typing covered class I and class II loci at four-digit resolution. Typing coverage differed by locus: A, B, C, DRB1 and DQB1 were typed in about 620-640 donors, DQA1 in about 500, DPA1 in 600 to 610, and DPB1 in around 490. Four or five DR-DQ haplotypes were treated as single units for association and clustering because of strong linkage in the cohort. On average, around 240,000 unique TCR beta nucleotide sequences were sequenced per donor among a few hundred genotyped donors of the cohort, with about 17% of those sequences being non-productive.

Library generation was performed with the immunoSEQ multiplex PCR assay. For the multiplex PCR, a mixture combining 60 forward primers for TCR Vbeta segments and 13 reverse primers for TCR Jbeta segments was used. The CDR3 region of rearranged TCR beta genes was amplified from genomic DNA with a multiplex PCR assay. On the Illumina HiSeq System, the amplified TCR beta libraries were sequenced as 87-base-pair reads. As for the authors' bioinformatics: Across the roughly 600 repertoires, a later analysis counted 80 million or so unique TCR beta chains, some 11 million of which were shared by at least two donors. Raw reads were error-corrected and collapsed into unique sequences by a nearest-neighbor algorithm in which closely related sequences were merged to remove PCR and sequencing errors. CDR3 sequences were aligned to IMGT reference sequences to assign V, D and J gene segments. For a sequence to be retained, a match of at least six nucleotides was required to both a V gene segment and a J gene segment. A rearrangement counted as productive if the CDR3 had no stop codons and remained in frame with V and J, and every other rearrangement counted as non-productive. CDR3 was defined by IMGT convention, running from the second conserved V-encoded cysteine to the conserved J-encoded phenylalanine. The earlier analysis of about 570 of the donors excluded any sequence lacking an unambiguous match to a single V gene segment. In an earlier analysis of approximately 590 of the donors, a V segment was called functional when productive rearrangements were above 56.7%, and segregating when the standard deviation between donors exceeded 5%. A statistical classification framework was built to diagnose cytomegalovirus status from the catalog of TCR beta chain sequences. In a later analysis, V and J genes were assigned by comparing TCR nucleotide sequences against IMGT/GENE-DB human TR gene sequences. A later analysis assigned CDR3 sequences and most-parsimonious VDJ recombination scenarios with the TCRdist pipeline. In a later analysis, each TCR beta chain was defined by its CDR3 amino acid sequence together with its V-gene family, and reads lacking a unique V-gene family were excluded. As a way to deal with suspected cross-contamination and a sequencing artifact, a later analysis dropped 450 to 600 nucleotide sequences that were highly shared and had low generation probability. A later analysis calculated a clonal expansion index for each public chain from normalized within-repertoire ranks of inferred template counts. A later analysis computed generation probabilities with a VDJ recombination model fitted to out-of-frame rearrangements, and checked the results against IGoR. A later analysis scored TCR-TCR, TCR-HLA and TCR-CMV co-occurrence with hypergeometric tests, applying a repertoire-size bias correction to TCR pairs. A later analysis estimated false discovery rates by permuting HLA or CMV assignments 20 times. A later analysis grouped co-occurring TCRs with DBSCAN, adding TCRdist sequence similarity when clustering within HLA-allele-positive subsets. Repertoires with fewer than 30,000 or more than 120,000 public chains, plus five repertoires with anomalous nucleotide sharing, were excluded from co-occurrence clustering. TCRdb provides this immuneACCESS table in a form limited to in-frame rearrangements. Some clones are lacking; in checked studies, under half of them reflect an unresolved V gene, and why the rest are absent is not known. V, J and clone size were drawn from that table, and D and trimming were deduced from the DNA. The sample includes 95,000 to 150,000 clones, with around 66% observed a single time. About 8.1% of the sample is taken by the ten largest.

In total, just over 650 healthy bone marrow donors made up the cohort. All cohort members were sampled while nominally healthy, although unrecorded immune exposures were likely present. The donor was CMV seropositive and belonged to the group of 250 to 300 seropositive cohort members. A peripheral blood sample was provided by each donor, and peripheral blood mononuclear cells were used for TCR beta sequencing. Genomic DNA extraction from the blood cell samples was performed with the Qiagen DNeasy Blood Extraction Kit. Trimming at the junction amounts to 7 bases on V and 0 bases on J, and the germline ends lie 13 bases apart. In the germline V gene (reference sequence), CDR1 corresponds to LNHDA and CDR2 to SQIVND. Reading from cysteine to phenylalanine, the CDR3 counts 16 amino acids. Just CDR3 DNA is preserved here, 48 bases in frame from base 1. Overall study results and their limits: The presence/absence analyses assumed that sequencing depth was roughly uniform across donors, and that assumption may not be true. CMV serostatus was the only immune exposure information available for the cohort. A group of highly shared sequence variants was considered likely to be a technical artifact of the sequencing pipeline. A later genetic analysis associated a missense DCLRE1C variant with V-gene and J-gene trimming of TCR beta chains, and an independent cohort replicated the association. Because HLA typing was missing for some donors at each locus, association tests included only the typed subset. According to a later analysis, most CMV-associated TCR beta chains appeared to be HLA-restricted, and the HLA associations seemed to be driven largely by CMV exposure. According to the authors, the approach could potentially be generalized to other disease states and immunological phenotypes. In vitro tests confirmed that a few of the cytomegalovirus-associated TCR beta chains recognize cytomegalovirus antigens. Because the 87-base-pair reads could not distinguish some IMGT-functional V segments, including TRBV6-2 and TRBV6-3, those segments were excluded. A later analysis associated about 16,000 TCR beta sequences with specific HLA alleles at a false discovery rate of 0.05. This cohort had only TCR beta chains sequenced, and the lack of alpha or paired-chain data limited which features could be detected. The study listed 150 to 200 TCR beta chains as associated with cytomegalovirus. A further reported finding was that TCR beta sequences accurately predicted the HLA-A and HLA-B alleles for most subjects in the first cohort. An earlier analysis of approximately 590 of the donors showed that most TCR beta V segments appeared in productive rearrangements either about 87% or about 30% of the time, which broadly matched IMGT annotations. Linkage disequilibrium might explain the correlated functional status among segregating V segments, but an unknown experimental factor could not be excluded. In both the original and validation cohorts, the classifier was reported to diagnose cytomegalovirus status with high specificity and sensitivity. A later analysis found that TCR association rates varied across HLA loci, with DRB1 alleles showing the most associated TCRs and HLA-C alleles the fewest. When HLA alleles, especially DR and DQ, strongly co-occurred, TCR associations were difficult to assign to individual alleles. A later analysis reported that several top co-occurrence clusters appeared linked to parvovirus B19, influenza, CMV and Epstein-Barr virus. A later genetic analysis reported fewer N-insertions in productive TCRs among donors in an Asian-associated ancestry cluster than the approximately 670-donor mean. Around 16 rarely observed V segments, including chromosome 9 orphons, were excluded from the earlier analysis of about 610 of the donors because counts were too low. Compared with equally common non-associated chains, HLA-associated TCR beta chains in a later analysis were more clonally expanded and had lower generation probabilities. Most TCR sequences were observed very rarely across donors, whereas some public TCRs were present in many individuals.

Sequences were obtained from PBMCs. The chain was built from TRBV19 and TRBJ2-6, with TRBD2 as a weak D call on 5 bases. The sequence came from a woman aged 40 to 50 in good health and CMV-seropositive. The CDR3 reads CASMEYSGSGANVLTF. The DNA sequence is given as TGTGCCAGTATGGAGTACAGCGGCTCTGGGGCCAACGTCCTGACTTTC.